This T cell receptor (beta chain) was retrieved from a study of blood T cells in healthy people across ages. Study-wide points: Measured against age, TCR beta diversity per million T cells decreased in a roughly linear manner.

About this clonotype: Its specificity is unknown.

The germline gives CDR1 SGDLS, CDR2 YYNGEE. Unmatched junction bases numbered 10, after V lost 4 bases and J lost 0 bases. The CDR3 totals 17 residues. A J-beta primer mix and a sample-barcoded 5' primer were used in a second PCR of roughly 6 to 12 cycles. TCRdb re-called the 5' RACE reads through MiXCR, storing one row per CDR3 protein. Of 1.5 million to 2 million distinct CDR3 sequences listed, 28% are singletons. The receptor was derived from a woman aged 25 to 39 in good health. The chain uses TRBV9 and TRBJ1-3; 7 positions agree with TRBD1. What was sequenced was blood. Here the CDR3 reads CASSFRPTGDSGNTIYF. The CDR3, as DNA: TGTGCCAGCAGCTTTCGACCTACAGGGGACTCTGGAAACACCATATATTTT.